Listed below are T cell receptor beta chains from one sample, sequenced in a study of blood T cell repertoires in COVID-19. Assay used: immunoSEQ multiplex PCR; TCRdb lists only in-frame clones, some missing. The profile shows 99,000 or so clones, approximately 82% of them singletons. Sequenced input: peripheral blood. Every receptor here comes from a woman of 80 years or more with acute or convalescent COVID-19. CDR3s include the opening cysteine and the closing phenylalanine or tryptophan. A D gene is named only where the DNA matches it firmly. Clone size, where shown, is once, few, many, or a class for clones that have expanded.

v_call,d_call,clone_size,j_call,cdr3_nt,cdr3_aa
TRBV11-3,-,-,TRBJ2-1,TGTGCCAGCAGCTTAGGGGGGCGGCCGTACAATGAGCAGTTCTTC,CASSLGGRPYNEQFF
TRBV15,TRBD2,-,TRBJ2-1,TGTGCCACCAGCCTAGCGGGAGATATCTACAATGAGCAGTTCTTC,CATSLAGDIYNEQFF
TRBV7-2,-,-,TRBJ2-1,TGTGCCAGCAGCTTTCTCCTAGCGCAAAGTTCCTACAATGAGCAGTTCTTC,CASSFLLAQSSYNEQFF
TRBV6-4,TRBD1,-,TRBJ1-2,TGTGCCAGCAGGACAGGGGTATCCGGCTATGGCTACACCTTC,CASRTGVSGYGYTF
TRBV6-6,TRBD1,-,TRBJ1-2,TGTGCCAGCAGTTACCTAGACAGGGGGCATGGCTACACCTTC,CASSYLDRGHGYTF
TRBV6-5,-,-,TRBJ1-3,TGTGCCAGCAGTTCAATACGACTCTCTGGAAACACCATATATTTT,CASSSIRLSGNTIYF
TRBV21-1,-,-,TRBJ2-5,TGTGCCAGCAGCAAAACAATAGGACTAGCGGGAGGTAGGGAGACCCAGTACTTC,CASSKTIGLAGGRETQYF
TRBV28,TRBD1,-,TRBJ2-1,TGTGCCAGCAGTCGCGGGGACAGGGAGGATGAGCAGTTCTTC,CASSRGDREDEQFF
TRBV18,-,-,TRBJ1-1,TGTGCCAGCTCACCAGAGGTAATGAACACTGAAGCTTTCTTT,CASSPEVMNTEAFF
TRBV19,-,-,TRBJ2-2,TGTGCCAGTACACGCGCGAACACCGGGGAGCTGTTTTTT,CASTRANTGELFF
TRBV9,TRBD2,-,TRBJ2-3,TGTGCCAGCAGCGTAGTCCCTAGCGGGAGCACAGATACGCAGTATTTT,CASSVVPSGSTDTQYF
TRBV10-3,-,-,TRBJ1-2,TGTGCCATCAGTGAGGTAGGGGCACGGGTTGACTATGGCTACACCTTC,CAISEVGARVDYGYTF
TRBV2,TRBD1,-,TRBJ2-2,TGTGCCAGCAGTGTCCGGACAGGGGGCGGCGGGGAGCTGTTTTTT,CASSVRTGGGGELFF
TRBV12-5,TRBD1,-,TRBJ2-6,TGTGCTAGTGGCCCCCAAACAGGGGCCATCTCTGGGGCCAACGTCCTGACTTTC,CASGPQTGAISGANVLTF
TRBV7-8,-,-,TRBJ1-6,TGTGCCAGCAGCCCGGAAGGGACTTACACCAATTCACCCCTCCACTTT,CASSPEGTYTNSPLHF
TRBV5-4,-,-,TRBJ2-5,TGTGCCAGCAGCTTGGCTGCAGGGGACCAACAGACCCAGTACTTC,CASSLAAGDQQTQYF
TRBV28,TRBD2,-,TRBJ2-5,TGTGCCAGCAGCACAAAACTAGCGGGAGAGCGCGAGACCCAGTACTTC,CASSTKLAGERETQYF
TRBV6-5,-,-,TRBJ2-1,TGTGCCAGCAGTCTGTACAGGGTCTCCTACAATGAGCAGTTCTTC,CASSLYRVSYNEQFF
TRBV19,-,once,TRBJ1-1,TGTGCCAGTAGTATTATCTCCGGCACTGAAGCTTTCTTT,CASSIISGTEAFF
TRBV7-9,TRBD2,-,TRBJ2-7,TGTGCCAGCAGCTCTACTCCGGGACTAGCGGGAGGCTTAAGCTACGAGCAGTACTTC,CASSSTPGLAGGLSYEQYF
TRBV15,TRBD1,-,TRBJ1-1,TGTGCCACCAGCAGAGCGGGACAGGGGAGCGCTGAAGCTTTCTTT,CATSRAGQGSAEAFF
TRBV19,TRBD1,-,TRBJ1-6,TGTGCCAGTAGTAGGGGACAGCTTAATTCACCCCTCCACTTT,CASSRGQLNSPLHF
TRBV19,-,-,TRBJ1-2,TGTGCCAGTAGTATCGCAGGAATTAACTATGGCTACACCTTC,CASSIAGINYGYTF
TRBV19,TRBD1,-,TRBJ2-7,TGTGCCAGTAGTATTGGGGACAGGGCCAACTACGAGCAGTACTTC,CASSIGDRANYEQYF
TRBV25-1,-,few,TRBJ1-4,TGTGCCAGCAGTGACAGGGCTGGTAATGAAAAACTGTTTTTT,CASSDRAGNEKLFF
TRBV6-5,TRBD1,-,TRBJ2-7,TGTGCCAGCAGTTTTGGACAGGGTCGCGAGCAGTACTTC,CASSFGQGREQYF
TRBV9,-,-,TRBJ2-5,TGTGCCAGCAGCGTCCGGGACTACCAAGAGACCCAGTACTTC,CASSVRDYQETQYF
TRBV15,-,-,TRBJ1-5,TGTGCCACCAGCGGTAAACAGGGCCAAAAGGGCAATCAGCCCCAGCATTTT,CATSGKQGQKGNQPQHF
TRBV2,TRBD1,once,TRBJ1-5,TGTGCCAGCAGTGGTGGGTCGACAGGGGGCGGACAGCCCCAGCATTTT,CASSGGSTGGGQPQHF
TRBV29-1,TRBD2,-,TRBJ2-7,TGCAGCGTTTCTAGCGGGAAAACCTACGAGCAGTACTTC,CSVSSGKTYEQYF
TRBV7-2,-,once,TRBJ2-1,TGTGCCAGCAGCTTAGTCGGGCCGGGAAATGAGCAGTTCTTC,CASSLVGPGNEQFF
TRBV28,TRBD1,-,TRBJ1-2,TGTGCCAGCAGTTTATCAGGACAGGGTACCATTAGGAATGGCTACACCTTC,CASSLSGQGTIRNGYTF
TRBV6-5,-,-,TRBJ2-7,TGTGCCAGCGCTGGGGGGCTAGCGGAGGTAGAGCAGTACTTC,CASAGGLAEVEQYF
TRBV5-8,TRBD2,-,TRBJ2-5,TGTGCCAGCAGCCCCGGACTAGCGGGAGGCCGAGAGACCCAGTACTTC,CASSPGLAGGRETQYF
TRBV18,-,-,TRBJ1-1,TGTGCCAGCTCACCCGGAGGGCTGAACACTGAAGCTTTCTTT,CASSPGGLNTEAFF
TRBV2,-,-,TRBJ2-7,TGTGCCAGCAAGCAGGGCTACGAGCAGTACTTC,CASKQGYEQYF
TRBV4-2,TRBD1,-,TRBJ1-2,TGTGCCAGCAGCCAAGATAGAGGGGACAGGGGATTCTACACCTTC,CASSQDRGDRGFYTF
TRBV30,TRBD2,-,TRBJ2-1,TGTGCCTGGAAGAATCTAGCGGGAGGGTTAAGCTCCTACAATGAGCAGTTCTTC,CAWKNLAGGLSSYNEQFF
TRBV9,-,-,TRBJ1-2,TGTGCCAGCACTTTCGCCGGGACAAACTATGGCTACACCTTC,CASTFAGTNYGYTF
TRBV4-1,-,-,TRBJ1-1,TGCGCCAGCAGCCACGGAGGCAGGGGTCCGAACACTGAAGCTTTCTTT,CASSHGGRGPNTEAFF
TRBV6-6,-,-,TRBJ1-6,TGTGCCAGCAGCCCCGGGAGCAGAGGGGAAGCACCCCTCCACTTT,CASSPGSRGEAPLHF
TRBV29-1,-,once,TRBJ1-2,TGCAGCGTTGAAGCAGGGGCTGGGGTCTATGGCTACACCTTC,CSVEAGAGVYGYTF
TRBV27,TRBD1,-,TRBJ1-6,TGTGCCAGCACCCGACAGGGTGGTTCACCCCTCCACTTT,CASTRQGGSPLHF
TRBV5-4,TRBD2,few,TRBJ2-1,TGTGCCAGCAGCGCCGGGACTAGCGGGAGTAATGAGCAGTTCTTC,CASSAGTSGSNEQFF
TRBV29-1,TRBD2,-,TRBJ2-1,TGCAGCGTACCTAGCGGGAGCTCCTACAATGAGCAGTTCTTC,CSVPSGSSYNEQFF
TRBV27,-,-,TRBJ2-1,TGTGCCAGCAGTTACGGCGGCGGCTCCTACAATGAGCAGTTCTTC,CASSYGGGSYNEQFF